This TCR beta chain was sequenced for a study of tumor and adjacent non-tumor tissue in lung cancer. Study summary: Aged 31 to 76 years, patients included fewer than 11 men and a few women with stage I to III disease.

Comment on this clonotype: The antigen remains unidentified. An end of the junction differs from the germline gene, which may be a read error.

Three rounds of nested PCR, following a modified ARM-PCR protocol, produced the TCRbeta library. TCRdb itself ran the multiplex PCR reads through MiXCR, one entry per CDR3 protein. The top ten clones hold roughly 18% of a sample with approximately 140,000 distinct CDR3 sequences, approximately 66% of them seen once. The template was RNA from unsorted bulk tissue. Between August and November 2014, newly diagnosed, chemotherapy-naive lung cancer patients underwent thoracic surgery in China. Looked up from germline, CDR1 is SGHAT and CDR2 is FQNNGV. This CDR3 has 15 amino acids. Study-level results: Compared with tumor, normal lung showed significantly lower TCR diversity.

The clonotype comes from a man aged 55 to 70 with small cell lung cancer. Sequencing was performed on lung tumor tissue. The chain links TRBV11-2 to TRBJ2-5; possibly TRBD1 for D (6 bases). The CDR3 sequence is CVSSLLDRLRETQYF. CDR3 sequence (DNA): TGTGTCAGCAGCCTCCTTGACAGGTTGAGAGAGACCCAGTACTTC.